The entry that follows covers one TCR beta chain sequence. The data were taken from a study of read filtering for tumor transcriptome and immune sequencing. Study overall: R-ISS stage counts were eight or nine for I, about 17 for II, about 7 for III. DNase treatment preceded whole-transcriptome library preparation.

Molecular barcoded adaptors covering alpha/delta and beta/gamma chains were used on about 390 ng RNA. From the reads, TCRdb called clonotypes with MiXCR, one entry per CDR3 protein. The table has roughly 68,000 distinct CDR3 sequences, about 15% seen once. Every patient had bone marrow sampled while the disease was active. Germline CDR1 KGHDR, CDR2 SFDVKD. The CDR3 runs 18 residues. V lost 4 bases to trimming and J lost 1 base, with 20 bases between them. Sequencing was carried out using a population of CD138-negative cells sorted from bone marrow. The chain combines TRBV24-1 with TRBJ2-3; no clear D gene. The TCR originated in a donor at least 40 years old with multiple myeloma. This CDR3 reads CATSDPQEIDDRTDTQYF. As DNA, the CDR3 is TGTGCCACCAGTGACCCCCAGGAGATAGACGACCGCACAGATACGCAGTATTTT.